These 25 T cell receptor beta chains share one sample of origin, sequenced in a study of T cell responses to AZD1222 COVID-19 vaccine. Data came from immunoSEQ multiplex PCR; TCRdb stores just in-frame clones and leaves some out. The sample has some 120,000 clones; 90% to 95% are singletons. The specimen was peripheral blood, collected on day 0 of AZD1222 vaccination. The receptors shown here come from an adult in good health.

The CDR3 loop is CASSTRGGTEAFF. The CDR3 DNA follows: TGTGCCAGCAGCACTAGGGGAGGCACTGAAGCTTTCTTT. The V gene is TRBV7-9, the J gene TRBJ1-1; perhaps TRBD1 as D (5 bases). Trimming took off 5 bases at V and 4 bases at J, with 11 bases between the two ends. This CDR3 region has 13 residues. Germline lookup yields CDR1 SEHNR and CDR2 FQNEAQ (reference sequence).

The V call is TRBV27, the J call TRBJ1-5, with D perhaps matching TRBD1 (6 bases). The CDR3 is made up of 15 amino acids. Germline V gives CDR1 MNHEY, CDR2 SMNVEV (reference sequence). Trimming shortened V by 2 bases and J by 3 bases, and 11 bases separated the two germline ends. The CDR3, as DNA: TGTGCCAGCAGTTTAATAGGGGACACCAATCAGCCCCAGCATTTT. Protein: CASSLIGDTNQPQHF.

V gene TRBV5-1 combines with J gene TRBJ2-7; D gene unclear. The CDR3 is 14 residues long. Looked up from germline, CDR1 is SGHRS and CDR2 is YFSETQ. Trimming took off 2 bases at V and 3 bases at J, with 12 bases between the two ends. The CDR3 reads CASSLSPPGYEQYF. Written as DNA, the CDR3 is TGCGCCAGCAGCTTATCGCCTCCGGGCTACGAGCAGTACTTC.

J is TRBJ1-1 and V is TRBV13; TRBD1 might be the D (5 bases). Trimming removed 5 bases at V and 1 base at J, with 14 bases between. The CDR3 is made up of 15 amino acids. The germline gives CDR1 PRHDT, CDR2 FYEKMQ (reference sequence). The CDR3 DNA reads TGTGCCAGCAGCGGCGAGGGACGGGCGAACACTGAAGCTTTCTTT. Protein product: CASSGEGRANTEAFF.

The genes are TRBV25-1 and TRBJ2-7; 8 bases are shared with TRBD2. Per germline, CDR1 MGHDK and CDR2 SYGVNS. This CDR3 comprises 13 residues. The J segment lost 6 bases and the V segment lost 5 bases, leaving 6 bases of the junction unmatched. The CDR3 DNA sequence: TGTGCCAGCAGTTTCGGACTAGCAAGCGAGCAGTACTTC. Residues: CASSFGLASEQYF.

The chain is built from TRBV11-3 and TRBJ1-1; no definite D call. With 5 bases removed from V and 4 bases from J, the gap between germline ends came to 11 bases. Germline CDR1 and CDR2: SGHNT and YENEEA. The CDR3 extends over 13 amino acids. CDR3 amino acids: CASSRTTGTEAFF. For the CDR3, the DNA is TGTGCCAGCAGCCGAACGACTGGCACTGAAGCTTTCTTT.

The V gene is TRBV20-1, the J gene TRBJ1-2, with 7 bases matching TRBD1. The length of the CDR3 is 11 residues. Germline values: CDR1 DFQATT, CDR2 SNEGSKA (reference sequence). The ends lost 6 bases at V and 4 bases at J; junction bases unmatched: 2. The CDR3 reads CSAGTVYGYTF. CDR3 DNA: TGCAGTGCCGGGACAGTCTATGGCTACACCTTC.

The gene calls are TRBV7-9 and TRBJ1-2, with D possibly being TRBD1 (5 bases). The CDR3 covers 12 residues. Germline CDR1 and CDR2: SEHNR and FQNEAQ (reference sequence). CDR3 in amino acids: CVSWARAYGYTF. The CDR3 DNA is TGTGTCTCATGGGCCAGGGCCTATGGCTACACCTTC.

The gene calls are TRBV2 and TRBJ2-5, with TRBD1 matching over 10 bases. Germline lookup yields CDR1 SNHLY and CDR2 FYNNEI. There are 16 residues in the CDR3. With V trimmed by 4 bases and J by 1 base, 6 bases remained unmatched. The CDR3 protein is CASSVGTGAPQETQYF. In DNA, the CDR3 is TGTGCCAGCAGTGTTGGGACAGGGGCCCCCCAAGAGACCCAGTACTTC.

The genes are TRBV19 and TRBJ2-2; D is perhaps TRBD1 (5 bases). This CDR3 comprises 15 residues. Germline lookup yields CDR1 LNHDA and CDR2 SQIVND (reference sequence). The germline V and J ends were trimmed by 5 bases and 2 bases, with 12 bases remaining between them. The CDR3 DNA is TGTGCCAGTAGTTCATCGACAGCAAACACCGGGGAGCTGTTTTTT. Residues: CASSSSTANTGELFF.

This clone was observed once. Written as DNA, the CDR3 is TGTGCCAGCAGGGCCGACCAAAATTCTCGGTTCTTC. Protein product: CASRADQNSRFF. The chain combines TRBV6-5 with TRBJ2-1; unclear D gene. Trimming removed 6 bases from V and 15 bases from J, with 18 bases in between. The germline V gene encodes CDR1 MNHEY and CDR2 SVGAGI. The CDR3 totals 12 residues.

The rearrangement uses TRBV6-5 and TRBJ1-1, with D possibly TRBD1 on 5 matching bases. CDR3 length: 14 residues. Germline CDR1 reads MNHEY; CDR2 reads SVGAGI. Between the trimmed V and J ends, which lost 2 bases and 5 bases, there was a span of 12 bases. CDR3 DNA: TGTGCCAGCAGTTACGGTTTCGGGGGAACTGAAGCTTTCTTT. Its translation: CASSYGFGGTEAFF.

The chain joins TRBV2 to TRBJ1-3; TRBD1 matches 7 bases. CDR1 is SNHLY, CDR2 FYNNEI, per germline. The CDR3 consists of 16 residues. After removal of 8 bases from V and 4 bases from J, the junction contained 14 bases not matched to a gene. The CDR3 loop is CASSLRGRRTGNTIYF. Written as DNA, the CDR3 is TGTGCCAGCTCCCTAAGGGGGCGGCGGACAGGAAACACCATATATTTT.

J is TRBJ1-4 and V is TRBV19; D remains ambiguous. The ends were cut back, 3 bases at V and 2 bases at J, with 10 bases in the middle. CDR1 is LNHDA, CDR2 SQIVND, per germline (reference sequence). CDR3 length: 15 amino acids. Here the CDR3 reads CASSIRPGTNEKLFF. The DNA for the CDR3 is TGTGCCAGTAGTATTCGCCCGGGGACTAATGAAAAACTGTTTTTT.

The V gene is TRBV6-2 or TRBV6-3, the J gene TRBJ2-5; possible D gene TRBD2, 6 bases. Germline-derived CDR1 and CDR2 are MNHEY and SVGEGT. This CDR3 contains 15 residues. V was trimmed by 5 bases and J by 5 bases, leaving 18 bases between them. The CDR3 coding sequence is TGTGCCAGCAGTCAAGATTGGGACTCGGAGGAGACCCAGTACTTC. This sequence encodes CASSQDWDSEETQYF.

Turning to this clone: This specimen includes other DNA sequences encoding the same CDR3. The rearrangement uses TRBV7-9 and TRBJ1-5, with unresolved D. CDR1 and CDR2 from the germline V gene are SEHNR and FQNEAQ (reference sequence). This CDR3 has 12 amino acids. The ends were cut back, 3 bases at V and 4 bases at J, with 4 bases in the middle. The CDR3 region is CASSFGNQPQHF. CDR3 in DNA: TGTGCCAGCAGCTTCGGAAATCAGCCCCAGCATTTT. The full variable domain, rest sourced from reference TRBV7-9 and TRBJ1-5, is DTGVSQNPRHKITKRGQNVTFRCDPISEHNRLYWYRQTLGQGPEFLTYFQNEAQLEKSRLLSDRFSAERPKGSFSTLEIQRTEQGDSAMYLCASSFGNQPQHFGDGTRLSIL.

This sequence joins TRBV7-9 and TRBJ1-6; a possible D gene is TRBD1 (6 bases). V was pared by 8 bases and J by 9 bases, with 17 bases between. This CDR3 region has 14 residues. The germline gives CDR1 SEHNR, CDR2 FQNEAQ (reference sequence). The CDR3 DNA reads as TGTGCCAGCGGAACAGGACAGCCGGCTTCACCCCTCCACTTT. Protein: CASGTGQPASPLHF. Based on the CDR3 plus reference TRBV7-9 and TRBJ1-6, the full variable domain is DTGVSQNPRHKITKRGQNVTFRCDPISEHNRLYWYRQTLGQGPEFLTYFQNEAQLEKSRLLSDRFSAERPKGSFSTLEIQRTEQGDSAMYLCASGTGQPASPLHFGNGTRLTVT.

The chain joins TRBV4-1 to TRBJ2-3; 12 bases match TRBD2. The CDR3 runs 15 residues. Germline-derived CDR1 and CDR2 are MGHRA and YSYEKL. Trimming cost V 8 bases and J 4 bases; bases outside gene matches: 7. This CDR3 is CASRATSGSADTQYF. Here the CDR3 DNA reads TGCGCCAGCCGAGCGACTAGCGGGAGTGCAGATACGCAGTATTTT.

The rearrangement uses TRBV6-5 and TRBJ1-5; a possible D gene is TRBD1 (5 bases). The CDR3 has 14 amino acids. CDR1 and CDR2 from the germline V gene are MNHEY and SVGAGI. Between the trimmed V and J ends, which lost 2 bases and 0 bases, there was a span of 5 bases. As DNA, the CDR3 is TGTGCCAGCAGTTACAGGGGTAGCAATCAGCCCCAGCATTTT. The encoded protein is CASSYRGSNQPQHF.

A single count supports this clone. V and J are TRBV9 and TRBJ2-5; tentative D call: TRBD1 (5 bases). The germline V gene encodes CDR1 SGDLS and CDR2 YYNGEE. The CDR3 consists of 15 residues. Trimming pared 0 bases from V and 2 bases from J, leaving 11 bases between. CDR3 DNA sequence: TGTGCCAGCAGCGTAGTAGTGGGGCGGCAAGAGACCCAGTACTTC. The encoded protein is CASSVVVGRQETQYF.

This chain's CDR3 is CASSMRFQGPDTQYF. The CDR3 DNA reads as TGTGCCAGTAGTATGAGGTTCCAGGGGCCAGATACGCAGTATTTT. The chain links TRBV19 to TRBJ2-3, with TRBD1 as a possible D gene (6 bases). Germline CDR1 LNHDA, CDR2 SQIVND (reference sequence). Trimming left V 3 bases short and J 4 bases short, with 14 bases between. CDR3 length: 15 amino acids. The full variable domain, rest sourced from reference TRBV19 and TRBJ2-3, is DGGITQSPKYLFRKEGQNVTLSCEQNLNHDAMYWYRQDPGQGLRLIYYSQIVNDFQKGDIAEGYSVSREKKESFPLTVTSAQKNPTAFYLCASSMRFQGPDTQYFGPGTRLTVL.

The chain recombines TRBV19 with TRBJ1-5; 7 bases are shared with TRBD1. The junction had 14 bases not matched to a gene; V was cut back by 5 bases and J by 4 bases. In germline, CDR1 is LNHDA, CDR2 SQIVND (reference sequence). There are 17 residues in the CDR3. CDR3 sequence reads: CASSLRPSDRPNQPQHF. CDR3 nucleotides: TGTGCCAGTAGTCTCCGCCCCTCGGACAGGCCTAATCAGCCCCAGCATTTT.

The chain uses TRBV9 and TRBJ2-7; perhaps TRBD2 as D (6 bases). V gave up 0 bases and J gave up 0 bases, with 10 bases separating them. CDR3 size: 15 residues. Germline V lookup: CDR1 SGDLS, CDR2 YYNGEE. Here the CDR3 reads CASSVAASDSYEQYF. The DNA of the CDR3 is TGTGCCAGCAGCGTAGCGGCTAGCGACTCCTACGAGCAGTACTTC.

The V call is TRBV5-4, the J call TRBJ2-2; 10 bases map to TRBD1. After removal of 3 bases from V and 6 bases from J, the junction contained 5 bases not matched to a gene. Germline CDR1 and CDR2: SGHNT and YYREEE (reference sequence). The CDR3 is made up of 15 amino acids. Here the CDR3 reads CASSSGTGAPGELFF. The CDR3 coding sequence is TGTGCCAGCAGCTCCGGGACAGGGGCGCCCGGGGAGCTGTTTTTT.

The rearrangement joins TRBV18 to TRBJ1-2, with a weak D call TRBD1 (5 bases). The germline V and J ends were trimmed by 6 bases and 4 bases, with 15 bases remaining between them. Germline V gene data show CDR1 as KGHSH and CDR2 as LQKENI. The CDR3 covers 14 residues. Here the CDR3 reads CASSAGHYGYGYTF. In nucleotides, the CDR3 is TGTGCCAGCTCCGCTGGACACTACGGCTATGGCTACACCTTC. The full variable domain, completed using reference TRBV18 and TRBJ1-2, is NAGVMQNPRHLVRRRGQEARLRCSPMKGHSHVYWYRQLPEEGLKFMVYLQKENIIDESGMPKERFSAEFPKEGPSILRIQQVVRGDSAAYFCASSAGHYGYGYTFGSGTRLTVV.